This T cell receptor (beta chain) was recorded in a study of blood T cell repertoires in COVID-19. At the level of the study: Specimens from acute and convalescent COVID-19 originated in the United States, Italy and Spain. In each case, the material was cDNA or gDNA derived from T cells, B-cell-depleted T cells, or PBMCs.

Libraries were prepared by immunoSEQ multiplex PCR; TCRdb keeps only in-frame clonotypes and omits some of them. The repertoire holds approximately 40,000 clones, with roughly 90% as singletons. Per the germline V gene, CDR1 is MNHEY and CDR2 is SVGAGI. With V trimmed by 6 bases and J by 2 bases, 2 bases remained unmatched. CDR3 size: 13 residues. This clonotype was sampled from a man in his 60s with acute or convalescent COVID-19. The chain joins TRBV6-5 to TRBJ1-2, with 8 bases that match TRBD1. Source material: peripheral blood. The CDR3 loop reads CASRDRANYGYTF. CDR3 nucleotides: TGTGCCAGCAGGGACAGGGCGAACTATGGCTACACCTTC.